The rows below give T cell receptor beta chains drawn from one sample of a study of blood T cell repertoires in COVID-19. Method: immunoSEQ multiplex PCR; TCRdb's copy keeps in-frame clones and lacks some. In the table there are roughly 340,000 clones, roughly nine tenths of which are singletons. Sequencing was done on a sample of PBMCs or T cells enriched from blood (not recorded which). The receptors were sampled from a man between 18 and 35 years old who had recovered from COVID-19. Each CDR3 is given with its conserved first and last residue. The D gene is left open where the match is weak. For some rows the clone size is stated as once, few or many, or as a class when expanded; others skip it.

d_gene,v_gene,j_gene,abundance,CDR3nt,CDR3aa
TRBD2,TRBV7-6,TRBJ2-1,.,TGTGCCAGCAGCTCAGACGCGGGGGGGCCACTCAATGAGCAGTTCTTC,CASSSDAGGPLNEQFF
.,TRBV2,TRBJ2-7,.,TGTGCCAGCAGGGGCATCCCCTACGAGCAGTACTTC,CASRGIPYEQYF
.,TRBV6-6,TRBJ1-3,.,TGTGCCAGCAGTTACCCCGAACTGGGAAACACCATATATTTT,CASSYPELGNTIYF
TRBD1,TRBV30,TRBJ1-5,.,TGTGCCTGGAGTACCGGGACAGGGGACCAGCCCCAGCATTTT,CAWSTGTGDQPQHF
TRBD1,TRBV15,TRBJ1-1,.,TGTGCCACCAGCACAGAACAGGGGTCGATGGCAGGGGCTTTCTTT,CATSTEQGSMAGAFF
.,TRBV5-4,TRBJ1-2,once,TGTGCCAGCAGCTTGGGCGGTAACTATGGCTACACCTTC,CASSLGGNYGYTF
.,TRBV2,TRBJ1-6,.,TGTGCCAGCAGTGTGGAGACAGTAAATTCACCCCTCCACTTT,CASSVETVNSPLHF
.,TRBV2,TRBJ1-5,.,TGTGCCAGCAGTGGGGGAGATCAGCCCCAGCATTTT,CASSGGDQPQHF
.,TRBV20-1,TRBJ1-2,.,TGCAGTGCTAGTTCGAGGTCTAACTATGGCTACACCTTC,CSASSRSNYGYTF
TRBD1,TRBV19,TRBJ1-5,.,TGTGCCACCTCCGGACTCGGGACAGTCAATCAGCCCCAGCATTTT,CATSGLGTVNQPQHF
TRBD1,TRBV27,TRBJ2-3,.,TGTGCCAGCAGCCTCTTAGGCCGGACAGGGGCTGGCACAGATACGCAGTATTTT,CASSLLGRTGAGTDTQYF
TRBD1,TRBV20-1,TRBJ2-7,.,TGCAGTGCTAGTGGGACAGGGGGTTCCTCCTACGAGCAGTACTTC,CSASGTGGSSYEQYF
.,TRBV19,TRBJ2-1,.,TGTGCCAGTAGTATCTCGGACTCGAGGAGCTACAATGAGCAGTTCTTC,CASSISDSRSYNEQFF
TRBD1,TRBV14,TRBJ1-1,.,TGTGCCAGCAGCCAAGCGCAGTGGACAGGGAGGACTGAAGCTTTCTTT,CASSQAQWTGRTEAFF
TRBD1,TRBV7-3,TRBJ2-7,.,TGTGCCAGCAGCTTAAGCTCAGGGGGCCTATACGAGCAGTACTTC,CASSLSSGGLYEQYF
TRBD1,TRBV7-9,TRBJ2-7,.,TGTGCCAGCAGCCAGACAGGGAGCGCCTACGAGCAGTACTTC,CASSQTGSAYEQYF
TRBD1,TRBV18,TRBJ1-2,.,TGTGCCAGCTCACCATCGCCTAGACAGGGGGAAAACTATGGCTACACCTTC,CASSPSPRQGENYGYTF
.,TRBV4-1,TRBJ1-1,.,TGCGCCAGCAGCCAAGATAGTGGATTTTGGGAGAAAGCTTTCTTT,CASSQDSGFWEKAFF
TRBD2,TRBV5-4,TRBJ2-5,.,TGTGCCAGCAGCTTGGGACTAGCGGGAGCTGGGGTCCAAGAGACCCAGTACTTC,CASSLGLAGAGVQETQYF
.,TRBV6-1,TRBJ2-7,.,TGTGCCAGCAGTGAACTAGGCAGGGGAAACGAGCAGTACTTC,CASSELGRGNEQYF
TRBD2,TRBV2,TRBJ2-7,.,TGTGCCAGCAGTGGGGGGCCGGCTAGCGGGAACTACGAGCAGTACTTC,CASSGGPASGNYEQYF
.,TRBV10-2,TRBJ1-4,.,TGCGCCAGCAGTGCCAGGTTTTGGGAAAAACTGTTTTTT,CASSARFWEKLFF
.,TRBV25-1,TRBJ1-3,.,TGTGCCAGCAGTCTCGGGGGGAATGGAAACACCATATATTTT,CASSLGGNGNTIYF
TRBD2,TRBV19,TRBJ2-7,.,TGTGCCAGTAGTTCCCCCCGCACAGCGGGGATCTCCTACGAGCAGTACTTC,CASSSPRTAGISYEQYF
.,TRBV5-1,TRBJ2-7,.,TGCGCCAGCAGCTCGGGAGCAGGTTTGGCCTACGAGCAGTACTTC,CASSSGAGLAYEQYF
.,TRBV4-3,TRBJ1-2,.,TGCGCCAGCAGCCAAGATTCAATTAACTATGGCTACACCTTC,CASSQDSINYGYTF
.,TRBV18,TRBJ2-4,.,TGTGCCAGCTCACCAGGCTCGCAGTTCAAAAACATTCAGTACTTC,CASSPGSQFKNIQYF
.,TRBV30,TRBJ2-5,.,TGTGCTCTAACCCAAGTTTCCCAAGAGACCCAGTACTTC,CALTQVSQETQYF
TRBD2,TRBV5-1,TRBJ2-3,.,TGCGCCAGCAGCTTCGCGGGAGAAATGACAGATACGCAGTATTTT,CASSFAGEMTDTQYF
TRBD1,TRBV10-2,TRBJ1-5,.,TGCGCCGCTAGAGGACAGGACAATCAGCCCCAGCATTTT,CAARGQDNQPQHF
TRBD2,TRBV7-3,TRBJ2-1,.,TGTGCCAGCAGCTTCACCACTAGCGGGAGTAGCAATGAGCAGTTCTTC,CASSFTTSGSSNEQFF
TRBD2,TRBV2,TRBJ2-4,.,TGTGCCAGCAGTGAATGGGGGGGAGTAATAGCCAAAAACATTCAGTACTTC,CASSEWGGVIAKNIQYF
TRBD1,TRBV9,TRBJ2-7,.,TGTGCCAGCAGCGTAGGGACAGGGTGGTCCGAGCAGTACTTC,CASSVGTGWSEQYF
.,TRBV14,TRBJ2-3,.,TGTGCCAGCAGCCTCCCCGGGACACCGCAGTATTTT,CASSLPGTPQYF
TRBD2,TRBV19,TRBJ2-7,once,TGTGCCAGTAGTATAGATCTACGGACTAGCGGGACCTACGAGCAGTACTTC,CASSIDLRTSGTYEQYF
.,TRBV11-1,TRBJ1-2,.,TGTGCCAGCAGCTTGCGGGGTACCAACTATGGCTACACCTTC,CASSLRGTNYGYTF
TRBD1,TRBV3-1/TRBV3-2,TRBJ2-6,.,TGTGCCAGCAGCCGACAGGGCCACTCTGGGGCCAACGTCCTGACTTTC,CASSRQGHSGANVLTF
.,TRBV6-5,TRBJ2-1,once,TGTGCCAGCAGGGGGGGTAGCGCCAATGAGCAGTTCTTC,CASRGGSANEQFF
.,TRBV19,TRBJ2-1,.,TGTGCCAGTAGTAGGGGTAAGGGGAATGAGCAGTTCTTC,CASSRGKGNEQFF
.,TRBV5-1,TRBJ2-1,.,TGCGCCAGCAGCCAACAGGGAAGTTATGGAAATGAGCAGTTCTTC,CASSQQGSYGNEQFF
.,TRBV7-9,TRBJ1-5,.,TGTGCCAGCAGCGGGAGCGCGGGGGGCGCCCCCAAATCCAATCAGCCCCAGCATTTT,CASSGSAGGAPKSNQPQHF
.,TRBV6-6,TRBJ1-2,few,TGTGCCAGCAGTCCTGGGGGGGACGTATGTTTC,CASSPGGDVCF
TRBD2,TRBV29-1,TRBJ2-1,.,TGCAGCGTTGAGGTTACTAGCGGCCCCGGGGATGAGCAGTTCTTC,CSVEVTSGPGDEQFF
.,TRBV7-2,TRBJ2-2,.,TGTGCCAGCAGCTCCGAGATCGGGACCGGGGAGCTGTTTTTT,CASSSEIGTGELFF
.,TRBV19,TRBJ2-1,.,TGTGCCAGTAGGGGGGGACCCTACAATGAGCAGTTCTTC,CASRGGPYNEQFF
TRBD2,TRBV9,TRBJ2-7,.,TGTGCCAGCAGCGTAGGTAGTAGCGGGTACACCTACGAGCAGTACTTC,CASSVGSSGYTYEQYF
TRBD2,TRBV5-1,TRBJ2-3,.,TGCGCCAGCAGTTGGCGGGGGGAAGGCACAGATACGCAGTATTTT,CASSWRGEGTDTQYF
.,TRBV5-1,TRBJ2-7,.,TGCGCCAGCAGCCCTAACAACAGGGCCTACGAGCAGTACTTC,CASSPNNRAYEQYF
TRBD1,TRBV12-3/TRBV12-4,TRBJ2-7,.,TGTGCCAGCGCCGGGACAGGGGCGTTCAGGCAGTACTTC,CASAGTGAFRQYF
TRBD1,TRBV4-2,TRBJ1-4,.,TGTGCCAGCAGCCAAGGGGGCGGACAGGGTGAAAAACTGTTTTTT,CASSQGGGQGEKLFF
.,TRBV3-1/TRBV3-2,TRBJ1-5,.,TGTGCCAGCAGCCAGGCCACAGGGCCTAGCAATCAGCCCCAGCATTTT,CASSQATGPSNQPQHF